This TCR beta chain was identified in a study of OX40 agonist ivuxolimab in advanced cancers. Study-wide context: The study enrolled dose-escalation patients with hepatocellular carcinoma, melanoma, renal cell or head and neck cancer.

This clone was picked up one time. Its antigen is undetermined. Germline lookup yields CDR1 LNHDA and CDR2 SQIVND (reference sequence). V was cut by 1 base and J by 0 bases, with 7 bases left in between. This CDR3 region has 16 residues. Sequencing was performed with immunoSEQ multiplex PCR; in TCRdb, only in-frame clones are kept and a portion is missing. The table shows about 94,000 clones, with 87% occurring only once. The study's findings and limits: Both CD4+ and CD8+ T cell populations in blood had undergone clonal expansion by week 6 at 0.1 to 3.0 mg/kg. Partial responders treated at 0.1-3.0 mg/kg exhibited clonal expansion among the lowest measured.

This TCR was recovered from an adult with an advanced solid tumor such as melanoma, head and neck, liver or kidney cancer. J is TRBJ2-6 and V is TRBV19, with a tentative D call TRBD2 (5 bases). Source: CD4+ or CD8+ T cells sorted from blood, taken in a trial of the OX40 agonist ivuxolimab. The DNA for the CDR3 is TGTGCCAGTAGTATAGTGGGGAGCTCTGGGGCCAACGTCCTGACTTTC. Encoded protein: CASSIVGSSGANVLTF.